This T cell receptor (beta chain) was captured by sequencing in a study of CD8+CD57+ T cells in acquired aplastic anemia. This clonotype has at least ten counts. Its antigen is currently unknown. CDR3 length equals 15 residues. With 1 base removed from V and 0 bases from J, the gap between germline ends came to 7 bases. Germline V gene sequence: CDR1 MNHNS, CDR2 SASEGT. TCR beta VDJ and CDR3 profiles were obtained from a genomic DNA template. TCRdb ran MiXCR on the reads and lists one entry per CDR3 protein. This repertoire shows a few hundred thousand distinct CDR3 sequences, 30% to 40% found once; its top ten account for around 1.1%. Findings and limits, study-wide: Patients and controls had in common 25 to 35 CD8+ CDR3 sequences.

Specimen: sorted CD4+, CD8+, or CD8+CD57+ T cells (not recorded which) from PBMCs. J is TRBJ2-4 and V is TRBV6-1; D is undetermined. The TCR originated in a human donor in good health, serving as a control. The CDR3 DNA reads TGTGCCAGCAGTGAAGGAATCGGAGCCAAAAACATTCAGTACTTC. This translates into CASSEGIGAKNIQYF.